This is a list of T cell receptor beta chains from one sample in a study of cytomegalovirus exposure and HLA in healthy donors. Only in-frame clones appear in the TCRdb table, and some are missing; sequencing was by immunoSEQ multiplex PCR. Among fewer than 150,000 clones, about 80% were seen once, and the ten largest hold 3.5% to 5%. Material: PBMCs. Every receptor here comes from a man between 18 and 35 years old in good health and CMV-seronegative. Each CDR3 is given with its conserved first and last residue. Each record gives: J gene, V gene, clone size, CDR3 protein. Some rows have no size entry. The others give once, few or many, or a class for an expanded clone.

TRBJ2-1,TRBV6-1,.,CASSVWRLGTEQFF
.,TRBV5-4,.,CASSLDLDPSPNEQYF
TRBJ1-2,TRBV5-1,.,CASSLGQGGYGYTF
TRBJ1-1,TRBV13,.,CASSHRRLLNTEAFF
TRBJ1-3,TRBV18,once,CASSPPLTAGNTIYF
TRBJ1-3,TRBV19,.,CASSPGTGVPGVAGNTIYF
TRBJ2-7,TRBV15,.,CATSRSTGSYEQYF
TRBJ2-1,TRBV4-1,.,CASSQSGFSYNEQFF
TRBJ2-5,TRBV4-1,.,CASSLGPLAGGRWETQYF
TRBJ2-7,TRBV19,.,CASSTGTSAYEQYF
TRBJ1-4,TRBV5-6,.,CASSLRPAEKLFF
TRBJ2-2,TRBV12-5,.,CASGTGPGELFF
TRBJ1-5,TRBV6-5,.,CASSTTGGSNQPQHF
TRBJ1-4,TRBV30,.,CAWSTTPGTADEKLFF
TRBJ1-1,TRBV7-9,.,CASSLGLTRDTREEAFF
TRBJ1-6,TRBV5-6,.,CASSPTRNSPLHF
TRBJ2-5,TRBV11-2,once,CASSLEPGGQETQYF
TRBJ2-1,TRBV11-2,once,CASSLEYVAGKGEQFF
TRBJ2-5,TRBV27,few,CASSSDQETQYF
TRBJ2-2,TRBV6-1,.,CASSGRDRANTGELFF
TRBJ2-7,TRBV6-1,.,CASMTSGRGVEQYF
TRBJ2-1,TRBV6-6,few,CASASGRKGHNEQFF
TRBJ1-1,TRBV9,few,CASSVFIDTEAFF
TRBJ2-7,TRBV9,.,CASSVGNTPSYEQYF
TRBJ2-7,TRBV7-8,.,CASSIAGQTSSSYEQYF
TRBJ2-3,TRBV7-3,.,CASSLAGGGPSTDTQYF
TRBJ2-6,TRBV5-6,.,CASSPTLWQRVSGANVLTF
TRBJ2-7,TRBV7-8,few,CASSLFARGEGSYEQYF
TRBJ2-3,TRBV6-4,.,CASSRGGERDTQYF
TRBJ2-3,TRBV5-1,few,CASSPGTAKDTQYF
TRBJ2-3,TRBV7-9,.,CASSPRPTSGDGYTQYF
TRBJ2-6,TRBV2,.,CASSRPSGSGANVLTF
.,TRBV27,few,CASRQLQGYEQYF
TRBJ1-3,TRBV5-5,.,CASSTGQGVPLTSGNTIYF
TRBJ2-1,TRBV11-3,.,CASSFEGFGNEQFF
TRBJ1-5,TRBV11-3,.,CASSLGGIDNQPQHF
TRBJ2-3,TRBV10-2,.,CASSEEVAATDTQYF
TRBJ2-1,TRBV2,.,CASTEGLAEQFF
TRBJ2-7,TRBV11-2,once,CASSPPRGIDHSYEQYF
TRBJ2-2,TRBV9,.,CASSWTADTGELFF
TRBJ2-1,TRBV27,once,CASSLGQGYNEQFF